What follows describes a single TCR beta chain. This sample is drawn from a study of cytomegalovirus exposure and HLA in healthy donors. The CDR3 has 16 residues. From germline, CDR1 is SNHLY and CDR2 FYNNEI. Trimming took 6 bases from V and 4 from J, leaving 19 bases between them. Researchers ran the PCR with 60 Vbeta and 13 Jbeta primers. The table came from immunoSEQ multiplex PCR; TCRdb's copy has only in-frame clones and leaves some out. The table shows about 140,000 clones, with 70% to 75% occurring only once. The sequenced sample consisted of PBMCs. The TCR originated in a woman aged 40 to 50 in good health and CMV-seronegative. The rearrangement links TRBV2 to TRBJ1-5; D remains ambiguous. The CDR3 is CASSGLVGAENQPQHF. In DNA form, the CDR3 reads TGTGCCAGCAGCGGCCTCGTGGGTGCGGAAAATCAGCCCCAGCATTTT.